Below are 29 T cell receptor beta chains sequenced from a single sample in a study of control samples from healthy donors and cancer patients. The table came from immunoSEQ multiplex PCR; TCRdb's copy has only in-frame clones and leaves some out. The data hold around 68,000 clones, with 75% to 85% observed a single time. Input material: blood. The origin of the receptors is a man in his sixties in good health.

The chain joins TRBV5-4 to TRBJ1-1; TRBD1 might be the D (5 bases). The V and J ends lost 0 bases and 1 base respectively, with 7 bases between them. The V gene's germline CDR1 is SGHNT and CDR2 YYREEE (reference sequence). The CDR3 contains 14 residues. CDR3 loop: CASSLAGANTEAFF. The CDR3 nucleotides are TGTGCCAGCAGCTTGGCCGGGGCGAACACTGAAGCTTTCTTT.

The chain combines TRBV30 with TRBJ1-3; D is ambiguous. Trimming shortened V by 5 bases and J by 6 bases, and 8 bases separated the two germline ends. The CDR3 has 11 amino acids. Germline V gene data show CDR1 as GTSNPN and CDR2 as SVGIG (reference sequence). The CDR3 coding sequence is TGTGCCTGGGGTGCCATAAACACCATATATTTT. It specifies CAWGAINTIYF.

The chain carries TRBV7-2 and TRBJ1-4; 9 bases match TRBD1. Losses at the gene ends were 5 bases for V and 8 bases for J; bases not matched to a gene: 6. CDR3 size: 14 residues. The germline gives CDR1 SGHTA, CDR2 FQGNSA. The chain's CDR3 is CASSRTGALEKLFF. For the CDR3, the DNA is TGTGCCAGCAGCCGGACAGGGGCGTTGGAAAAACTGTTTTTT.

The chain is built from TRBV6-1 and TRBJ1-1; tentatively, D is TRBD1 (5 bases). The V and J ends lost 1 base and 1 base respectively, with 7 bases between them. Germline loops: CDR1 MNHNS, CDR2 SASEGT. This CDR3 is 14 amino acids long. The CDR3 nucleotides are TGTGCCAGCAGTGAAGTCGGGGCGAACACTGAAGCTTTCTTT. Protein: CASSEVGANTEAFF.

The chain is built from TRBV5-4 and TRBJ2-1, with TRBD2 identical over 7 bases. The CDR3 has 16 residues. CDR1 SGHNT and CDR2 YYREEE come from the germline V gene (reference sequence). Germline trimming cut 0 bases from V and 4 bases from J; bases unmatched to any gene: 7. CDR3: CASSLGVAGLYNEQFF. The CDR3 region has the DNA TGTGCCAGCAGCTTGGGTGTAGCGGGCCTTTACAATGAGCAGTTCTTC.

The chain employs TRBV7-8 and TRBJ2-6, with D possibly being TRBD1 or TRBD2 (5 bases each). V was clipped by 0 bases and J by 0 bases, with 6 bases between them. Germline CDR1 reads SGHVS; CDR2 reads FQNEAQ. The CDR3 is made up of 16 amino acids. The CDR3 loop reads CASSLAGPSGANVLTF. CDR3 sequence (DNA): TGTGCCAGCAGCTTAGCGGGACCCTCTGGGGCCAACGTCCTGACTTTC.

The chain carries TRBV7-2 and TRBJ2-5; D is ambiguous. The CDR3 loop spans 14 amino acids. The germline V gene encodes CDR1 SGHTA and CDR2 FQGNSA. V was clipped by 1 base and J by 5 bases, with 11 bases between them. CDR3 nucleotide sequence: TGTGCCAGCAGCTTAGATGGGCGCCGGGAGACCCAGTACTTC. The encoded protein is CASSLDGRRETQYF.

In nucleotides, the CDR3 is TGCGCCAGCAGCCTGGGGCACCGGGACTACCGTCTCAATGAGCAGTTCTTC. Protein product: CASSLGHRDYRLNEQFF. The chain links TRBV5-1 to TRBJ2-1, with 7 bases lining up with TRBD2. Germline V gene lookup returns CDR1 SGHRS and CDR2 YFSETQ. This CDR3 region has 17 residues. Trimming at V came to 4 bases and at J to 6 bases, leaving 16 bases not matched to a gene. Variable domain in full (rest from reference TRBV5-1 and TRBJ2-1): KAGVTQTPRYLIKTRGQQVTLSCSPISGHRSVSWYQQTPGQGLQFLFEYFSETQRNKGNFPGRFSGRQFSNSRSEMNVSTLELGDSALYLCASSLGHRDYRLNEQFFGPGTRLTVL.

The V gene is TRBV2, the J gene TRBJ2-7; 9 bases fit TRBD2. The CDR3 consists of 14 residues. V was clipped by 10 bases and J by 2 bases; unmatched bases: 9. CDR1 is SNHLY, CDR2 FYNNEI, per germline. Written as DNA, the CDR3 is TGTGCCACCTATAGCGGGAGCTGGGCCTACGAGCAGTACTTC. Translated: CATYSGSWAYEQYF.

The chain employs TRBV28 and TRBJ1-2; tentatively, D is TRBD1 (6 bases). Trimming pared 11 bases from V and 2 bases from J, leaving 15 bases between. This CDR3 comprises 13 residues. CDR1 is MDHEN, CDR2 SYDVKM, per germline. The CDR3 region is CAYARDKNYGYTF. In nucleotides, the CDR3 is TGTGCCTACGCCCGGGACAAAAACTATGGCTACACCTTC.

The chain joins TRBV24-1 to TRBJ1-1; D unclear. This CDR3 is built from 15 residues. V shed 9 bases and J shed 0 bases, with 16 bases lying between them. Germline assignment: CDR1 KGHDR and CDR2 SFDVKD. The CDR3 DNA sequence: TGTGCCACCTCCCCCGGGAGAACAGTGAACACTGAAGCTTTCTTT. Its protein product is CATSPGRTVNTEAFF.

A word on this clone: The same CDR3 can be traced to other DNA sequences in this sample. The J gene is TRBJ2-7, the V gene TRBV7-2, with 11 bases fitting TRBD1. Trimming took 5 bases from V and 2 from J; bases not matched to a gene: 2. The V gene's germline CDR1 is SGHTA and CDR2 FQGNSA. The CDR3 sequence is 14 residues long. CDR3 amino acids: CASSRTGGPYEQYF. The CDR3 DNA sequence: TGTGCCAGCAGCCGGACAGGGGGCCCCTACGAGCAGTACTTC.

This sequence joins TRBV2 and TRBJ1-4, with 11 bases matching TRBD1. Germline CDR1 is SNHLY and CDR2 is FYNNEI. The ends lost 5 bases at V and 8 bases at J; junction bases unmatched: 7. There are 15 residues in the CDR3. The CDR3 here is CASSYAGTGGEKLFF. The CDR3 nucleotides read TGTGCCAGCAGTTACGCCGGGACAGGGGGGGAAAAACTGTTTTTT.

The chain uses TRBV7-6 and TRBJ2-2, with D perhaps matching TRBD1 (5 bases). Trimming pared 5 bases from V and 2 bases from J, leaving 21 bases between. Looked up from germline, CDR1 is SGHVS and CDR2 is FNYEAQ. This CDR3 contains 18 residues. This CDR3 is CASSTRQSRRTNTGELFF. In DNA form, the CDR3 reads TGTGCCAGCAGCACCAGACAGAGCCGGCGCACAAACACCGGGGAGCTGTTTTTT.

In nucleotides, the CDR3 is TGTGCCAGCAGCCAAGAACGCAGCAATAATTCACCCCTCCACTTT. Protein product: CASSQERSNNSPLHF. V gene TRBV3-1 (or the pseudogene TRBV3-2) combines with J gene TRBJ1-6; no definite D call. V dropped 0 bases and J dropped 5 bases, with 8 bases sitting between them. Germline CDR1 and CDR2: LGHDT and YNNKEL (reference sequence). This CDR3 contains 15 residues.

The rearrangement uses TRBV19 and TRBJ2-2; 13 nucleotides match TRBD2. The CDR3 extends over 18 amino acids. Germline CDR1 and CDR2: LNHDA and SQIVND (reference sequence). The V segment lost 0 bases and the J segment 1 base; nucleotides outside the gene matches: 2. The CDR3 nucleotides are TGTGCCAGTAGTATAGATAGACTAGCGGGAGGGAACACCGGGGAGCTGTTTTTT. Translating it yields CASSIDRLAGGNTGELFF.

This clone was seen a few times. The chain links TRBV11-3 to TRBJ2-1; unclear D gene. There are 15 residues in the CDR3. Trimming removed 3 bases at V and 2 bases at J, with 11 bases between. Looked up from germline, CDR1 is SGHNT and CDR2 is YENEEA. The CDR3 reads CASSFSVNPYNEQFF. As DNA, the CDR3 is TGTGCCAGCAGCTTCTCGGTCAACCCCTACAATGAGCAGTTCTTC.

J is TRBJ2-2 and V is TRBV6-5, with D possibly matching TRBD2 (5 bases). The CDR3 has 13 residues. From germline, CDR1 is MNHEY and CDR2 SVGAGI. Trimming left V 8 bases short and J 2 bases short, with 9 bases between. The chain's CDR3 is CASGEFNTGELFF. CDR3 sequence (DNA): TGTGCCAGCGGGGAGTTCAACACCGGGGAGCTGTTTTTT.

V is TRBV30 and J is TRBJ1-1, with D possibly TRBD1 on 5 matching bases. CDR1 and CDR2 (germline): GTSNPN, SVGIG (reference sequence). There are 12 residues in the CDR3. The ends were cut back, 0 bases at V and 6 bases at J, with 8 bases in the middle. The CDR3 loop is CAWSVMGAEAFF. The CDR3 DNA sequence: TGTGCCTGGAGTGTAATGGGGGCTGAAGCTTTCTTT.

This sequence joins TRBV7-2 and TRBJ1-5; possibly TRBD1 for D (6 bases). Germline CDR1 SGHTA, CDR2 FQGNSA. Deletions cut 4 bases from V and 1 base from J, with 11 bases between. This CDR3 comprises 15 residues. The chain's CDR3 is CASSSEQGSNQPQHF. Here the CDR3 DNA reads TGTGCCAGCAGCTCTGAACAGGGAAGCAATCAGCCCCAGCATTTT.

The V call is TRBV19, the J call TRBJ2-7, with a possible D match to TRBD1 (6 bases). The V end was cut by 4 bases, the J end by 6 bases, with 19 bases between. This CDR3 is 15 amino acids long. Germline-derived CDR1 and CDR2 are LNHDA and SQIVND (reference sequence). Here the CDR3 reads CASSTIERTAGEQYF. In DNA, the CDR3 is TGTGCCAGTAGTACGATCGAGAGGACAGCCGGCGAGCAGTACTTC.

The chain links TRBV5-5 to TRBJ1-5; D is possibly TRBD1 (6 bases). V gave up 0 bases and J gave up 0 bases, with 10 bases separating them. The germline V gene has CDR1 SGHKS and CDR2 YYEKEE (reference sequence). This CDR3 region has 16 residues. DNA for the CDR3: TGTGCCAGCAGCTTGGTAGGGACATTTAGCAATCAGCCCCAGCATTTT. Protein sequence: CASSLVGTFSNQPQHF.

CDR3: CASSNPPSGGLAGVGEQFF. The CDR3, as DNA: TGTGCCAGTAGTAACCCTCCCTCGGGGGGACTAGCGGGAGTGGGTGAGCAGTTCTTC. The chain employs TRBV19 and TRBJ2-1; 14 positions match TRBD2. The CDR3 runs to 19 residues. V trimming: 4 bases; J trimming: 9 bases; junction bases outside the gene matches: 17. Germline assignment: CDR1 LNHDA and CDR2 SQIVND (reference sequence).

The J gene is TRBJ1-6, the V gene TRBV18; 7 nucleotides align to TRBD1. Germline CDR1 KGHSH, CDR2 LQKENI. This CDR3 comprises 15 residues. V shed 6 bases and J 7 bases; nucleotides not matched to a gene: 9. The CDR3 coding sequence is TGTGCCAGCTCTCTACAGGGGCGTTGGAATTCACCCCTCCACTTT. Its translation is CASSLQGRWNSPLHF.

The chain uses TRBV7-2 and TRBJ2-7, with D possibly being TRBD2 (6 bases). The CDR3 covers 14 residues. V was cut by 5 bases and J by 7 bases, with 18 bases left in between. The germline V gene encodes CDR1 SGHTA and CDR2 FQGNSA. Here the CDR3 DNA reads TGTGCCAGCAGCGGGCGGGGTAGGGATCGGGAGCAGTACTTC. It is translated as CASSGRGRDREQYF.

V and J are TRBV28 and TRBJ1-5; perhaps TRBD1 as D (5 bases). This CDR3 comprises 16 residues. Trimming took off 2 bases at V and 7 bases at J, with 18 bases between the two ends. CDR1 and CDR2 (germline): MDHEN, SYDVKM. The CDR3 sequence is CASSLLGSQAGQPQHF. CDR3 nucleotides: TGTGCCAGCAGTTTACTGGGCTCACAAGCAGGGCAGCCCCAGCATTTT.

V and J are TRBV25-1 and TRBJ2-7; possible D gene TRBD2, 7 bases. Germline values: CDR1 MGHDK, CDR2 SYGVNS. The CDR3 has 16 amino acids. V gave up 6 bases and J gave up 6 bases, with 24 bases separating them. The CDR3 coding sequence is TGTGCCAGCAGCCCCCCAAACAGGGTCGGGAGGTTCGAGCAGTACTTC. This gives the protein CASSPPNRVGRFEQYF.

This chain connects TRBV6-5 to TRBJ2-7, with D hard to call. The CDR3 has 13 amino acids. CDR1 and CDR2 from the germline V gene are MNHEY and SVGAGI. Trimming removed 6 bases at V and 2 bases at J, with 11 bases between. CDR3 region: CASRRSAAYEQYF. The CDR3 DNA is TGTGCCAGCAGGAGATCGGCGGCCTACGAGCAGTACTTC.

J is TRBJ1-1 and V is TRBV2; 10 positions match TRBD1. The germline CDR1 and CDR2 sequences are SNHLY and FYNNEI. CDR3 size: 16 residues. V gave up 0 bases and J gave up 5 bases; unmatched junction bases: 6. The CDR3 nucleotides are TGTGCCAGCAGTGAAGCAACGGGACAGGGGAGAACTGAAGCTTTCTTT. Translating it yields CASSEATGQGRTEAFF.